The entry that follows covers one T cell receptor (beta chain) sequence. No antigen is known for it. This record belongs to a study of T-cell memory formation after mild COVID-19. General observations from the study: Some SARS-CoV-2-responding clones were already detected in memory before infection. Mainly in CM and EM were contracting CD4+ clones; CD8+ were in EMRA. The SARS-CoV-2 specificity of second-wave clones reaching peak at day 37 remained unverified.

Employing constant-segment primers, 5'RACE generated TCR alpha and TCR beta cDNA libraries bearing sample barcodes and UMIs. TCRdb passed the 5' RACE reads through MiXCR, listing each CDR3 protein once. The data contain some 300,000 distinct CDR3 sequences, more than 20% of them seen just once; the ten biggest clones take up around a fifth. This CDR3 comprises 13 residues. The V segment lost 9 bases and the J segment 2 bases; nucleotides outside the gene matches: 3. Germline CDR1 is KGHDR and CDR2 is SFDVKD. Material for sequencing was PBMCs or a T cell subset sorted from them (not recorded which). The TCR sequence derives from a man between 18 and 35 years old who had mild COVID-19 (a few samples of this study predate the infection). Cell type and time point are not known. This chain joins TRBV24-1 and TRBJ2-3, with TRBD1 matching over 8 bases. CDR3 in DNA: TGTGCCACCGAGGGACAGGCCACAGATACGCAGTATTTT. Translated, it gives CATEGQATDTQYF.